This paragraph covers one TCR beta chain sequence. This record comes from a study of cytomegalovirus exposure and HLA in healthy donors. Here immunoSEQ multiplex PCR was the method, and the copy in TCRdb shows in-frame clones only, minus some. The repertoire holds over 200,000 clones, with almost 90% as singletons. The sample taken for sequencing was PBMCs. This TCR derives from a woman aged 18-35 years in good health and CMV-seronegative.

The CDR3 sequence is CAGTGNTYGYTF. In DNA, the CDR3 is TGTGCCGGGACAGGGAATACCTATGGCTACACCTTC. This rearrangement joins TRBV30 to TRBJ1-2; 9 bases line up with TRBD1. The CDR3 is 12 residues long. Trimming at V came to 8 bases and at J to 4 bases, leaving 5 bases not matched to a gene. The V gene's germline CDR1 is GTSNPN and CDR2 SVGIG (reference sequence).